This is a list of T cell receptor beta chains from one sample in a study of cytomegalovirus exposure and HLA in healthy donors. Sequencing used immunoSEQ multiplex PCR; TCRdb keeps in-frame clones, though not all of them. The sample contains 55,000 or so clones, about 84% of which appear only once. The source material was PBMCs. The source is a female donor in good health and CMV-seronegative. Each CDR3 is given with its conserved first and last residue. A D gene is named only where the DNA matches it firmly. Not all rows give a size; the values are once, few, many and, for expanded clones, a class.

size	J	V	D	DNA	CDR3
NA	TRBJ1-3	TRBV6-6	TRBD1	TGTGCCAGCAGAGACGGGACAGTTACAAACACCATATATTTT	CASRDGTVTNTIYF
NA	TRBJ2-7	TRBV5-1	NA	TGCGCCAGCAGCGCGGCGACTGGAGCTCGCGAGCAGTACTTC	CASSAATGAREQYF
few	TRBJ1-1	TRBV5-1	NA	TGCGCCAGCAGCTTGCCGACCGGACTATTGAACACTGAAGCTTTCTTT	CASSLPTGLLNTEAFF
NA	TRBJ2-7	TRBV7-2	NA	TGTGCCAGCAGCGTCGGAGATTACGAGCAGTACTTC	CASSVGDYEQYF
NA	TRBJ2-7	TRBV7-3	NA	TGTGCCAGCAGCCCCCGGGGCGGGGGCGGGGGCGAGCAGTACTTC	CASSPRGGGGGEQYF
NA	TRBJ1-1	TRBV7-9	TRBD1	TGTGCCAGCAGCTGGTCCGGGACAGGGGTCCCTTTTGACACTGAAGCTTTCTTT	CASSWSGTGVPFDTEAFF
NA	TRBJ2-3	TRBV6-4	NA	TGTGCCAGCAGTGACTCGGAGTCTAGCACAGATACGCAGTATTTT	CASSDSESSTDTQYF
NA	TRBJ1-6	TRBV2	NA	TGTGCCAGCAGGTCCGACTTACTTCCTAATTCACCCCTCCACTTT	CASRSDLLPNSPLHF
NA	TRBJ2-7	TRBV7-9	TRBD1	TGTGCCAGCAGCTTGAGACAGGGGGCCAACGAGCAGTACTTC	CASSLRQGANEQYF
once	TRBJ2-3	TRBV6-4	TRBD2	TGTGCCAGCAGTGACACTAGCGGGGGGGCAGATACGCAGTATTTT	CASSDTSGGADTQYF
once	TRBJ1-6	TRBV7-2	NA	TGTGCCAGCAGCCGCGGGGGGTCACCCCTCCACTTT	CASSRGGSPLHF
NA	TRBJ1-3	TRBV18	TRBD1	TGTGCCAGCTCACCACTGCAGGGGGCCGGATCTGGAAACACCATATATTTT	CASSPLQGAGSGNTIYF
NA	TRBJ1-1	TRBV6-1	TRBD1	TGTGCCAGCACCCTCACAGGGGTCACTGAAGCTTTCTTT	CASTLTGVTEAFF
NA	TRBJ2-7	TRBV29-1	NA	TGCAGCGTTGTTTCGGCACCCAGGCCCTACGAGCAGTACTTC	CSVVSAPRPYEQYF
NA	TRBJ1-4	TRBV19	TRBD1	TGTGCCACCAAGACAGGGTGGAATGAAAAACTGTTTTTT	CATKTGWNEKLFF
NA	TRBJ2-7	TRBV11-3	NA	TGTGCCAGCAGCTTAGAGGCAGGGATGAGCGAGCAGTACTTC	CASSLEAGMSEQYF
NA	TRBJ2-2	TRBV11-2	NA	TGTGCCAGCAGCTTAGATTTGGGGGCGCGAACCGGGGAGCTGTTTTTT	CASSLDLGARTGELFF
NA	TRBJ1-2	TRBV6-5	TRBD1	TGTGCCAGCAGCAACGGACAGGGGGCTAACTATGGCTACACCTTC	CASSNGQGANYGYTF
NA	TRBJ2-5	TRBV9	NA	TGTGCCAGCAGCGTAGTAAGCGGGCCCCAAGAGACCCAGTACTTC	CASSVVSGPQETQYF
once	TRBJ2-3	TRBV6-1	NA	TGTGCCAGCAGTGAAGACGGGGGGCGGACAGATACGCAGTATTTT	CASSEDGGRTDTQYF
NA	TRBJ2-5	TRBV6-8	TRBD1	TGTGCCAGGGGCGGTGGGGACAGGGCCTGGGGGACCCAGTACTTC	CARGGGDRAWGTQYF
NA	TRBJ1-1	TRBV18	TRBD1	TGTGCCAGCTCACCTGGACAGGGAGTGAACACTGAAGCTTTCTTT	CASSPGQGVNTEAFF
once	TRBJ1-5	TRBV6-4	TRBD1	TGTGCCAGCAGTGTATCAGGGGGCGGCAATCAGCCCCAGCATTTT	CASSVSGGGNQPQHF
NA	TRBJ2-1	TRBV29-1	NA	TGCAGCGTTGAAGGACTAGTGTACAGTGAGCAGTTCTTC	CSVEGLVYSEQFF
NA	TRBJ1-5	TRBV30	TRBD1	TGTGCCTGGAGAGACAGGGGTGGCAATCAGCCCCAGCATTTT	CAWRDRGGNQPQHF
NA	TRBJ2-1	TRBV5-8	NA	TGTGCCAGCAGCTTGGCGGGGGGCCGTTACAATGAGCAGTTCTTC	CASSLAGGRYNEQFF
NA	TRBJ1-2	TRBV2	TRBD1	TGTGCCAGCAAAGGGACAGGGGGCTACACCTTC	CASKGTGGYTF
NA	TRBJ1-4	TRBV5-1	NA	TGCGCCAGCAGCTTCGGGACTGGTAATGAAAAACTGTTTTTT	CASSFGTGNEKLFF
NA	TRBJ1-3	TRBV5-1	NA	TGCGCCAGCAGCTCTCAGGGGCCTGGAAACACCATATATTTT	CASSSQGPGNTIYF
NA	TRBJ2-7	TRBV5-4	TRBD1	TGTGCCAGCAGCTCAGAGACAGGGGTTCGCGAGCAGTACTTC	CASSSETGVREQYF
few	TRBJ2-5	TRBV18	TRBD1	TGTGCCAGCTCACCGGGACAGGGGGAGACCCAGTACTTC	CASSPGQGETQYF
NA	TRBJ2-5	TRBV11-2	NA	TGTGCCAGCAGCTTATTGGGGCGGGGTGACCAGGAGACCCAGTACTTC	CASSLLGRGDQETQYF
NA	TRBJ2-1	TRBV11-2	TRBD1	TGTGCCAGCAGCTTAGACGTCCGGGACAGGGCCTCTCGGGGGCAGTTCTTC	CASSLDVRDRASRGQFF
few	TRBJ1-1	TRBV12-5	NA	TGTGCTAGTGGTTTGGGTGGTGGGGGGGCTTTCTTT	CASGLGGGGAFF
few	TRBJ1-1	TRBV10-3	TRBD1	TGTGCCATCAGGGACAGGATGAACACTGAAGCTTTCTTT	CAIRDRMNTEAFF
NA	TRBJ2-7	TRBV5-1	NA	TGCGCCAGCAGCCCCGGGCGGGACAGATTTCCCTACGAGCAGTACTTC	CASSPGRDRFPYEQYF
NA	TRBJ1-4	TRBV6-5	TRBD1	TGTGCCAGCAGTTACATACAGGGGACCAATGAAAAACTGTTTTTT	CASSYIQGTNEKLFF
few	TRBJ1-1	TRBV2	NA	TGTGCCAGCAGAGAGACTGAAGCTTTCTTT	CASRETEAFF
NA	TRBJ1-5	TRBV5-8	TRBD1	TGTGCCAGCAGTTCTAGGACAGGGCGTCAGCCCCAGCATTTT	CASSSRTGRQPQHF
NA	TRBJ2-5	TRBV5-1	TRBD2	TGCGCCAGCAGTCCCCTCAAGACTAGCGGGGGGCAAGAGACCCAGTACTTC	CASSPLKTSGGQETQYF
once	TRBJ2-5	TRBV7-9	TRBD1	TGTGCCAGCAGCCGACAGGGGGCCGAGACCCAGTACTTC	CASSRQGAETQYF
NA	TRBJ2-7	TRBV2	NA	TGTGCCAGCAGGGAATATTACAGGTACGAGCAGTACTTC	CASREYYRYEQYF
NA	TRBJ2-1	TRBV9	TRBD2	TGTGCCAGCAGCCTTTGGGGACTAGCGGGGGGGTCTGAGCAGTTCTTC	CASSLWGLAGGSEQFF
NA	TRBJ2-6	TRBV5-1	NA	TGCGCCAGCAGCTTGGAGCTAGCTGGGGCCAACGTCCTGACTTTC	CASSLELAGANVLTF
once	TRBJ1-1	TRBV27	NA	TGTGCCAGCAGCCGACTCGTCGGGACAACTGAAGCTTTCTTT	CASSRLVGTTEAFF
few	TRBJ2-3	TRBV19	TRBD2	TGTGCCAGTAAACTAGCGGGGGGCGGGGATACGCAGTATTTT	CASKLAGGGDTQYF
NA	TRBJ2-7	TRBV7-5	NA	TGTGCCAGAAGTACAGGACAGGGAACTAACTACGAGCAGTACTTC	CARSTGQGTNYEQYF
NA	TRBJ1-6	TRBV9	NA	TGTGCCAGCAGCGTAGACCCCTATTTGGGGAGAGGATCACCCCTCCACTTT	CASSVDPYLGRGSPLHF
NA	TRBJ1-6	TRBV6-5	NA	TGTGCCAGCAGCTCCAAACAGGGCACCGTACCCCTCCACTTT	CASSSKQGTVPLHF
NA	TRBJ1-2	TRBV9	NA	TGTGCCAGCAGCGCCACACCTAACTATGGCTACACCTTC	CASSATPNYGYTF
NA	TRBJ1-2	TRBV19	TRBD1	TGTGCCAGTCAAGACAGGGAAGAAGACTATGGCTACACCTTC	CASQDREEDYGYTF